This T cell receptor beta chain derives from a study of blood T cells in healthy people across ages. Study-level results: The study could not conclusively compare naive and antigen-experienced cells, given its unsorted PBMCs. More naive CD4+ cells and higher diversity were found in long-lived than in aged donors.

There are 14 residues in the CDR3. V lost 3 bases and J lost 5, with 13 bases in between. CDR1 MNHEY and CDR2 SVGAGI come from the germline V gene. There are a few counts of this clonotype. Its target is unknown. The use of a sample-barcoded 5' primer and a J-beta primer mix characterized a second PCR of roughly 6 to 11 cycles. Each cDNA molecule carried a tag from a template-switch adaptor that contained 12 random nucleotides. TCRdb reprocessed the 5' RACE reads with MiXCR, giving one entry per CDR3 protein. The sample consists of hundreds of thousands of distinct CDR3 sequences, more than 25% of them appearing once.

The TCR comes from a woman older than 75 in good health. The sample was blood. The J gene is TRBJ1-1, the V gene TRBV6-5, with D maybe TRBD1 (6 bases). The CDR3 nucleotides read TGTGCCAGCAGTTATCAGGGGCGAAGAACTGAAGCTTTCTTT. Translation: CASSYQGRRTEAFF.